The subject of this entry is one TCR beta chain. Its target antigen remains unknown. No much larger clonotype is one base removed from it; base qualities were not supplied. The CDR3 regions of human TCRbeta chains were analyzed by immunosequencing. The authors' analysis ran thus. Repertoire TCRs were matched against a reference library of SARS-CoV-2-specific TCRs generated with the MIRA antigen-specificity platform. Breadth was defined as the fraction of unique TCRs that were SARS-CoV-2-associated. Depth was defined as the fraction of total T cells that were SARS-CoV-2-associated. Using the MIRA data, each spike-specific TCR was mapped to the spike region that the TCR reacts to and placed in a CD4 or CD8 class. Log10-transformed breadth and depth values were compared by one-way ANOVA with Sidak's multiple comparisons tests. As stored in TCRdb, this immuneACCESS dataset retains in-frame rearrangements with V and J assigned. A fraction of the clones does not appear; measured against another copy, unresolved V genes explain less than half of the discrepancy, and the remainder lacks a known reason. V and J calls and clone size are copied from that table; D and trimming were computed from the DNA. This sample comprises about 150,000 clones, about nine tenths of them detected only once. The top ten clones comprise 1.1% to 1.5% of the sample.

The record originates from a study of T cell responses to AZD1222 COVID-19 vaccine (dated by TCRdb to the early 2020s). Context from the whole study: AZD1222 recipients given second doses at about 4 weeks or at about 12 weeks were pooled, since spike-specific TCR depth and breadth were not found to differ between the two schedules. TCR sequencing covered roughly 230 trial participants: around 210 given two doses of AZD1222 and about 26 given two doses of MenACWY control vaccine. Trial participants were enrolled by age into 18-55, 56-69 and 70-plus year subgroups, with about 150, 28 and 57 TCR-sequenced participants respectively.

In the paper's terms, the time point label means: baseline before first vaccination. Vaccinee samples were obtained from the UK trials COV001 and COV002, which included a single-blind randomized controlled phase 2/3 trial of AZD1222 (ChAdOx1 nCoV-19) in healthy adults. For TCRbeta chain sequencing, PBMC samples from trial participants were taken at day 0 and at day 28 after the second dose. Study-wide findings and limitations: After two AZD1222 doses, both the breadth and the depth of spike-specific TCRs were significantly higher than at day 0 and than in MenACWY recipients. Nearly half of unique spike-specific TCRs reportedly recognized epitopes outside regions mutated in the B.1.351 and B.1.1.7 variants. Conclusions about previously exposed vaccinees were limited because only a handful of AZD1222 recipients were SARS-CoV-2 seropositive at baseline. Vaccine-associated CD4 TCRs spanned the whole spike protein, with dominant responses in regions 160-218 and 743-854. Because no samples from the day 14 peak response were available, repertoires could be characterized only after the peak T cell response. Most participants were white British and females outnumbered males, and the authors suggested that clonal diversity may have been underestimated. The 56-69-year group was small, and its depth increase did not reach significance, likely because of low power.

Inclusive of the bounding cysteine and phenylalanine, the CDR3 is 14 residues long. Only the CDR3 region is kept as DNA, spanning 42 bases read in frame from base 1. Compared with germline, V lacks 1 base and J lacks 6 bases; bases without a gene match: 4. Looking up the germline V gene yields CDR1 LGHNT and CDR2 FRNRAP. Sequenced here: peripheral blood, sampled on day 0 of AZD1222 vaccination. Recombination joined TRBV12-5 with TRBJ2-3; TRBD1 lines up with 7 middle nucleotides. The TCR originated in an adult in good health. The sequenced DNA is TGTGCTAGTGGTTTGGCTACAGGGGCGGATACGCAGTATTTT. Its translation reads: CASGLATGADTQYF.